A single TCR beta chain is shown here with its context. The same CDR3 also results from other DNA sequences found in this sample. TCRdb keeps only in-frame clones here, not all; method: immunoSEQ multiplex PCR. In the table there are about 48,000 clones, roughly 91% of which are singletons. The V end lost 2 bases, the J end lost 3 bases, and 6 bases lay between the germline ends. The CDR3 runs to 13 residues. Per germline, CDR1 MNHEY and CDR2 SVGAGI. The data were obtained in a study of OX40 agonist ivuxolimab in advanced cancers. This sequence joins TRBV6-5 and TRBJ2-3; TRBD1 is a possible D gene (6 bases). This receptor was identified in an adult with an advanced solid tumor such as melanoma, head and neck, liver or kidney cancer. The material sequenced was CD4+ or CD8+ T cells sorted from blood, taken in a trial of the OX40 agonist ivuxolimab. The CDR3 reads CASSYTGTDTQYF. DNA for the CDR3: TGTGCCAGCAGTTACACAGGGACAGATACGCAGTATTTT.